The 29 T cell receptor beta chains below all came from one sample that was sequenced in a study of blood T cell repertoires in COVID-19. Data came from immunoSEQ multiplex PCR; TCRdb stores just in-frame clones and leaves some out. This table holds more than 100,000 clones, around 82% found once. The sequenced sample consisted of peripheral blood. The receptors shown here come from a woman in her twenties or thirties who had recovered from COVID-19.

This chain uses TRBV14 with TRBJ1-2; 9 nucleotides align to TRBD1. After removal of 2 bases from V and 6 bases from J, the junction contained 4 bases not matched to a gene. Per germline, CDR1 SGHDN and CDR2 FVKESK. The length of the CDR3 is 14 residues. The CDR3 DNA reads TGTGCCAGCAGCCAATTGACAGGGGGGAATGGCTACACCTTC. This encodes CASSQLTGGNGYTF.

The rearrangement uses TRBV7-8 and TRBJ1-5; D might be TRBD1 (6 bases). The CDR3 is 11 amino acids. V shed 11 bases and J shed 5 bases, with 10 bases lying between them. Looked up from germline, CDR1 is SGHVS and CDR2 is FQNEAQ. The CDR3 sequence is CAGRTDQPQHF. In DNA form, the CDR3 reads TGTGCCGGCCGGACAGATCAGCCCCAGCATTTT. The complete variable domain, with remaining parts taken from reference TRBV7-8 and TRBJ1-5, reads GAGVSQSPRYKVAKRGQDVALRCDPISGHVSLFWYQQALGQGPEFLTYFQNEAQLDKSGLPSDRFFAERPEGSVSTLKIQRTQQEDSAVYLCAGRTDQPQHFGDGTRLSIL.

The genes are TRBV9 and TRBJ2-5; D is perhaps TRBD2 (5 bases). The ends were cut back, 5 bases at V and 4 bases at J, with 18 bases in the middle. Germline CDR1 is SGDLS and CDR2 is YYNGEE. CDR3 size: 15 residues. CDR3 coding DNA: TGTGCCAGCAGTGCAGAAGGAGACTATTCAGAGACCCAGTACTTC. This gives the protein CASSAEGDYSETQYF. The variable domain in full, with the rest retrieved from reference TRBV9 and TRBJ2-5, is DSGVTQTPKHLITATGQRVTLRCSPRSGDLSVYWYQQSLDQGLQFLIQYYNGEERAKGNILERFSAQQFPDLHSELNLSSLELGDSALYFCASSAEGDYSETQYFGPGTRLLVL.

The V gene is TRBV5-1, the J gene TRBJ1-2; no definite D call. The CDR3 contains 14 residues. The V end was cut by 0 bases, the J end by 2 bases, with 8 bases between. The germline V gene encodes CDR1 SGHRS and CDR2 YFSETQ. CDR3 DNA sequence: TGCGCCAGCAGCTTGGGGGTCGGGAACTATGGCTACACCTTC. Translating it yields CASSLGVGNYGYTF.

The chain is built from TRBV6-5 and TRBJ2-1; 10 bases fit TRBD2. J was trimmed by 7 bases and V by 0 bases; bases with no gene match: 3. Germline V CDR1 and CDR2: MNHEY, SVGAGI. This CDR3 comprises 15 residues. CDR3 region: CASSYSTSGDNEQFF. In nucleotides, the CDR3 is TGTGCCAGCAGTTACTCTACTAGCGGGGATAATGAGCAGTTCTTC.

The chain combines TRBV20-1 with TRBJ1-2; D possibly corresponds to TRBD1 (6 bases). The CDR3 consists of 13 residues. V was shortened by 3 bases and J by 4 bases, with 12 bases between the two germline ends. Germline V gene sequence: CDR1 DFQATT, CDR2 SNEGSKA (reference sequence). In nucleotides, the CDR3 is TGCAGTGCTAGTGGACAGAGAATCTATGGCTACACCTTC. Its translation: CSASGQRIYGYTF.

In its sample, this clone was seen once. The chain is built from TRBV7-3 and TRBJ1-1, with TRBD1 matching 8 bases. The ends lost 8 bases at V and 1 base at J; junction bases unmatched: 6. The CDR3 totals 14 residues. Germline assignment: CDR1 SGHTA and CDR2 FQGTGA. The CDR3 nucleotides are TGTGCCAGCCAAAAACAGGGGGGGAACACTGAAGCTTTCTTT. Encoded protein: CASQKQGGNTEAFF.

The rearrangement uses TRBV18 and TRBJ2-5, with unresolved D. The germline V gene has CDR1 KGHSH and CDR2 LQKENI. V lost 4 bases and J lost 4, with 4 bases in between. The CDR3 has 11 amino acids. The chain's CDR3 is CASSLLETQYF. The CDR3 nucleotides read TGTGCCAGCTCACTCCTAGAGACCCAGTACTTC.

The V gene is TRBV12-3 or TRBV12-4, the J gene TRBJ1-1, with D unresolved. The CDR3 is 12 residues long. Trimming pared 5 bases from V and 5 bases from J, leaving 9 bases between. DNA of the CDR3: TGTGCCAGCAGTCAACTAGGGACTGAAGCTTTCTTT. It yields the protein CASSQLGTEAFF.

This chain uses TRBV7-6 with TRBJ2-2, with 8 bases identical to TRBD2. With 2 bases clipped from V and 5 bases from J, the junction kept 10 bases outside the gene matches. This CDR3 region has 17 residues. Germline assignment: CDR1 SGHVS and CDR2 FNYEAQ. CDR3 nucleotide sequence: TGTGCCAGCAGCTTAAGGGGGGGACTAGAGGTGACCGGGGAGCTGTTTTTT. Its translation: CASSLRGGLEVTGELFF.

This clone showed up just a few times. J is TRBJ1-5 and V is TRBV6-1, with TRBD1 matching 9 bases. V lost 0 bases, J lost 3 bases, and 6 bases stayed unmatched. This CDR3 is 17 amino acids long. Per germline, CDR1 MNHNS and CDR2 SASEGT. The chain's CDR3 is CASSEALDRGNNQPQHF. CDR3 in DNA: TGTGCCAGCAGTGAAGCGCTGGACAGGGGAAACAATCAGCCCCAGCATTTT.

The rearrangement uses TRBV6-5 and TRBJ2-5; D not resolved. The germline V and J ends were trimmed by 6 bases and 3 bases, with 8 bases remaining between them. The CDR3 runs to 12 residues. CDR1 and CDR2 from the germline V gene are MNHEY and SVGAGI. CDR3 sequence (DNA): TGTGCCAGCAGCCAGGTAAAAGAGACCCAGTACTTC. It encodes CASSQVKETQYF.

The genes are TRBV2 and TRBJ2-5; 9 nucleotides agree with TRBD1. Trimming at V came to 5 bases and at J to 5 bases, leaving 15 bases not matched to a gene. This CDR3 comprises 17 residues. Germline CDR1 and CDR2: SNHLY and FYNNEI. CDR3 sequence (DNA): TGTGCCAGCAGTTCCACGACAGGGGGGGCGAGGTTGGAGACCCAGTACTTC. Amino acids: CASSSTTGGARLETQYF.

J is TRBJ1-3 and V is TRBV18; possibly TRBD1 for D (5 bases). V gave up 1 base and J gave up 0 bases, with 13 bases separating them. The germline V gene encodes CDR1 KGHSH and CDR2 LQKENI. This CDR3 is built from 17 residues. CDR3 region: CASSPQGQANSGNTIYF. CDR3 DNA sequence: TGTGCCAGCTCACCACAGGGGCAGGCAAACTCTGGAAACACCATATATTTT.

The V gene is TRBV7-8, the J gene TRBJ1-1; no clear D gene. Germline loops: CDR1 SGHVS, CDR2 FQNEAQ. The CDR3 length is 14 residues. The V and J ends lost 1 base and 5 bases respectively, with 11 bases between them. The CDR3 is CASSLEEGRTEAFF. CDR3 sequence (DNA): TGTGCCAGCAGCTTAGAGGAGGGAAGGACTGAAGCTTTCTTT.

The genes are TRBV19 and TRBJ1-1; 10 nucleotides agree with TRBD1. Trimming took 3 bases from V and 5 from J; bases not matched to a gene: 0. Germline loops: CDR1 LNHDA, CDR2 SQIVND (reference sequence). The CDR3 is 13 amino acids. CDR3 amino acids: CASSMDRGTEAFF. The CDR3 nucleotides are TGTGCCAGTAGTATGGACAGGGGGACTGAAGCTTTCTTT.

The count of this clone is one. The CDR3 DNA reads TGTGCCAGCAGATCTAGCGGGGGGCGGAAAGAGACCCAGTACTTC. As protein: CASRSSGGRKETQYF. The chain joins TRBV6-5 to TRBJ2-5; 11 positions match TRBD2. With V trimmed by 6 bases and J by 3 bases, 6 bases remained unmatched. The CDR3 extends over 15 amino acids. Germline values: CDR1 MNHEY, CDR2 SVGAGI.

The chain is built from TRBV5-5 and TRBJ1-1; TRBD1 might be the D (6 bases). The CDR3 covers 12 residues. Germline assignment: CDR1 SGHKS and CDR2 YYEKEE (reference sequence). V shed 5 bases and J shed 6 bases, with 11 bases lying between them. CDR3 protein: CASSLGQSEAFF. In DNA, the CDR3 is TGTGCCAGCAGTCTCGGACAGTCTGAAGCTTTCTTT.

V is TRBV19 and J is TRBJ2-2; no firm D call. The CDR3 extends over 15 amino acids. Trimming stripped 3 bases from V and 1 base from J, with 9 bases between. Germline V gene data show CDR1 as LNHDA and CDR2 as SQIVND (reference sequence). CDR3 bases: TGTGCCAGTAGTATCTGGTCGGGGAACACCGGGGAGCTGTTTTTT. Translation: CASSIWSGNTGELFF.

This chain's CDR3 is CASSPQAGRSYNEQFF. In DNA form, the CDR3 reads TGTGCCAGCAGCCCCCAAGCAGGGCGGTCCTACAATGAGCAGTTCTTC. J is TRBJ2-1 and V is TRBV5-6; perhaps TRBD1 as D (5 bases). CDR1 and CDR2 from the germline V gene are SGHDT and YYEEEE. V lost 4 bases, J lost 1 base, and 15 bases lay in between. There are 16 residues in the CDR3.

This clone was detected only a few times. J is TRBJ1-1 and V is TRBV3-1 (or the pseudogene TRBV3-2); 8 bases fit TRBD1. The germline V gene encodes CDR1 LGHDT and CDR2 YNNKEL (reference sequence). The CDR3 totals 15 residues. V shed 2 bases, J shed 4 bases, and the junction held 6 bases outside the gene matches. The CDR3 bases are TGTGCCAGCAGCCAAAGAGGGACAGGAGCCACTGAAGCTTTCTTT. This codes for CASSQRGTGATEAFF.

This rearrangement joins TRBV28 to TRBJ1-1; D perhaps matches TRBD1 (5 bases). The CDR3 contains 18 residues. Trimming left V 6 bases short and J 0 bases short, with 23 bases between. CDR1 MDHEN and CDR2 SYDVKM come from the germline V gene. This chain's CDR3 is CASSSPGERGTMNTEAFF. CDR3 coding DNA: TGTGCCAGCAGCTCCCCGGGGGAACGGGGGACCATGAACACTGAAGCTTTCTTT.

The chain employs TRBV3-1 (or the pseudogene TRBV3-2) and TRBJ2-1, with TRBD1 matching over 7 bases. The CDR3 sequence is 15 residues long. The ends lost 4 bases at V and 4 bases at J; junction bases unmatched: 7. CDR1 LGHDT and CDR2 YNNKEL come from the germline V gene (reference sequence). The CDR3 reads CASSPRDSPYNEQFF. The CDR3 bases are TGTGCCAGCAGCCCCCGGGACAGCCCATACAATGAGCAGTTCTTC.

In its sample, this clone was seen a few times. J is TRBJ2-7 and V is TRBV7-2, with TRBD2 matching over 15 bases. The CDR3 loop spans 17 amino acids. Germline CDR1 and CDR2: SGHTA and FQGNSA. V lost 4 bases to trimming and J lost 7 bases; unmatched junction nucleotides: 11. CDR3 sequence reads: CASSSRTGTSGGYEQYF. The DNA of the CDR3 is TGTGCCAGCAGCTCCCGCACAGGGACTAGCGGGGGGTATGAGCAGTACTTC.

This CDR3 is CASSYRNLAPPQGGYTF. CDR3 nucleotide sequence: TGTGCCAGTAGTTATCGGAACTTGGCGCCCCCCCAGGGCGGCTACACCTTC. The chain recombines TRBV19 with TRBJ1-2, with D perhaps matching TRBD1 (5 bases). CDR3 length: 17 amino acids. Trimming pared 5 bases from V and 8 bases from J, leaving 27 bases between. Germline V gene lookup returns CDR1 LNHDA and CDR2 SQIVND (reference sequence).

This clone was seen just once. Just one base apart from a much larger clone, this may be a read error. The rearrangement uses TRBV29-1 and TRBJ2-1, with D perhaps TRBD2 (6 bases). The V end was cut by 0 bases, the J end by 6 bases, with 6 bases between. The CDR3 loop spans 12 amino acids. Germline lookup yields CDR1 SQVTM and CDR2 ANQGSEA. The DNA of the CDR3 is TGCAGCGTTGAAGAGCGGGGCAATGAGCAGTTCTTC. It is translated as CSVEERGNEQFF.

This chain connects TRBV9 to TRBJ2-1, with 7 nucleotides matching TRBD1. Germline V gene sequence: CDR1 SGDLS, CDR2 YYNGEE. The trim removed 4 bases at V and 3 bases at J, leaving 4 bases unmatched. CDR3 length: 14 amino acids. The CDR3, as DNA: TGTGCCAGCAGCCGTGGGACAGTCTACAATGAGCAGTTCTTC. Its translation: CASSRGTVYNEQFF. Combining the CDR3 with reference TRBV9 and TRBJ2-1 gives the whole variable domain DSGVTQTPKHLITATGQRVTLRCSPRSGDLSVYWYQQSLDQGLQFLIQYYNGEERAKGNILERFSAQQFPDLHSELNLSSLELGDSALYFCASSRGTVYNEQFFGPGTRLTVL.

Written as DNA, the CDR3 is TGTGCCAGCACCCGGACAGGGTCTGTGGAAAAACTGTTTTTT. Amino acid sequence: CASTRTGSVEKLFF. J is TRBJ1-4 and V is TRBV2, with 8 bases matching TRBD1. The CDR3 totals 14 residues. Per the germline V gene, CDR1 is SNHLY and CDR2 is FYNNEI. V was clipped by 7 bases and J by 8 bases; unmatched bases: 9.

V is TRBV11-2 and J is TRBJ1-2; a possible D gene is TRBD1 (6 bases). Germline CDR1 reads SGHAT; CDR2 reads FQNNGV. The V and J ends lost 5 bases and 5 bases respectively, with 18 bases between them. The CDR3 runs 15 residues. CDR3 in amino acids: CASSALSGVPYGYTF. The CDR3 DNA reads TGTGCCAGCAGCGCCTTGTCAGGGGTCCCTTATGGCTACACCTTC.